This passage covers 19 T cell receptor beta chains from one sample sequenced in a study of cytomegalovirus exposure and HLA in healthy donors. The PCR had 60 Vbeta and 13 Jbeta primers. Here immunoSEQ multiplex PCR was the method, and the copy in TCRdb shows in-frame clones only, minus some. Among about 190,000 clones listed, 75% to 90% were seen once. Sequencing used PBMCs. These TCRs come from a man aged 35 to 55 in good health and CMV-seropositive.

On this clone: The identical CDR3 is also encoded by other nucleotide sequences in the sample. The chain combines TRBV2 with TRBJ2-5; D is unclear. The V end lost 4 bases, the J end lost 5 bases, and 11 bases lay between the germline ends. The CDR3 length is 13 residues. Germline CDR1 SNHLY, CDR2 FYNNEI. The CDR3 DNA sequence: TGTGCCAGCAGTGCCACAGCCAGGGAGACCCAGTACTTC. It yields the protein CASSATARETQYF.

V is TRBV7-9 and J is TRBJ2-7, with D possibly matching TRBD1 (6 bases). The CDR3 contains 16 residues. Germline CDR1 is SEHNR and CDR2 is FQNEAQ (reference sequence). The V end was cut by 7 bases, the J end by 1 base, with 20 bases between. CDR3 residues: CASNPQGPATSYEQYF. The DNA of the CDR3 is TGTGCCAGCAACCCTCAGGGGCCAGCGACTTCCTACGAGCAGTACTTC. Full variable domain (remainder filled in from reference TRBV7-9 and TRBJ2-7): DTGVSQNPRHKITKRGQNVTFRCDPISEHNRLYWYRQTLGQGPEFLTYFQNEAQLEKSRLLSDRFSAERPKGSFSTLEIQRTEQGDSAMYLCASNPQGPATSYEQYFGPGTRLTVT.

For this clone: Other DNA sequences within the sample encode an identical CDR3. The chain uses TRBV6-5 and TRBJ2-5, with 11 bases fitting TRBD1. The CDR3 covers 15 residues. Germline CDR1 reads MNHEY; CDR2 reads SVGAGI. V lost 5 bases to trimming and J lost 5 bases; unmatched junction nucleotides: 7. CDR3 in DNA: TGTGCCAGCAGTACCGGACAGGGGGCTTCGGAGACCCAGTACTTC. Its protein is CASSTGQGASETQYF.

The V call is TRBV29-1, the J call TRBJ2-5; 13 bases fit TRBD2. Germline-derived CDR1 and CDR2 are SQVTM and ANQGSEA. The V and J ends lost 1 base and 1 base, in that order; junction bases with no gene match: 3. The CDR3 contains 16 residues. The DNA of the CDR3 is TGCAGCGTTGAAGGACTAGCGGGAGGTTCCCAAGAGACCCAGTACTTC. Its protein is CSVEGLAGGSQETQYF. The entire variable domain, with the rest obtained from reference TRBV29-1 and TRBJ2-5, is as follows: SAVISQKPSRDICQRGTSLTIQCQVDSQVTMMFWYRQQPGQSLTLIATANQGSEATYESGFVIDKFPISRPNLTFSTLTVSNMSPEDSSIYLCSVEGLAGGSQETQYFGPGTRLLVL.

This clone was found a few times. The chain combines TRBV19 with TRBJ2-7; D perhaps matches TRBD1 (5 bases). V was trimmed by 1 base and J by 4 bases, leaving 11 bases between them. CDR1 and CDR2 (germline): LNHDA, SQIVND (reference sequence). The CDR3 loop spans 14 amino acids. The CDR3 nucleotides are TGTGCCAGTAGTATAGCTGGGGCGACTTACGAGCAGTACTTC. This gives the protein CASSIAGATYEQYF. Using reference TRBV19 and TRBJ2-7 for the parts outside the CDR3, the full variable domain is DGGITQSPKYLFRKEGQNVTLSCEQNLNHDAMYWYRQDPGQGLRLIYYSQIVNDFQKGDIAEGYSVSREKKESFPLTVTSAQKNPTAFYLCASSIAGATYEQYFGPGTRLTVT.

The CDR3 sequence is CASSRGTAHNQPQHF. The CDR3 DNA follows: TGTGCCAGCAGCCGAGGGACAGCCCATAATCAGCCCCAGCATTTT. The chain uses TRBV7-9 and TRBJ1-5, with 7 bases fitting TRBD1. Germline CDR1 and CDR2: SEHNR and FQNEAQ (reference sequence). CDR3 length: 15 amino acids. V trimming: 5 bases; J trimming: 4 bases; junction bases outside the gene matches: 8.

V gene TRBV5-4 combines with J gene TRBJ2-1; 8 bases align to TRBD1. Germline CDR1 and CDR2: SGHNT and YYREEE (reference sequence). The V and J ends lost 5 bases and 4 bases, in that order; junction bases with no gene match: 11. This CDR3 region has 16 residues. This CDR3 is CASRQPGGLGYNEQFF. The DNA of the CDR3 is TGTGCCAGCAGACAGCCAGGGGGCTTAGGGTACAATGAGCAGTTCTTC.

This clone has a handful of counts. The rearrangement joins TRBV4-1 to TRBJ1-4; TRBD1 might be the D (5 bases). The V end was cut by 4 bases, the J end by 8 bases, with 11 bases between. This CDR3 is 13 amino acids long. In germline, CDR1 is MGHRA, CDR2 YSYEKL. In DNA form, the CDR3 reads TGCGCCAGCAGCCTTGGGACTTCCGAAAAACTGTTTTTT. Translation gives CASSLGTSEKLFF.

The J gene is TRBJ1-2, the V gene TRBV12-5; the D gene is possibly TRBD1 (5 bases). CDR3 size: 13 residues. Germline V CDR1 and CDR2: LGHNT, FRNRAP. V gave up 1 base and J gave up 7 bases, with 10 bases separating them. This CDR3 is CASGLGQSTGYTF. For the CDR3, the DNA is TGTGCTAGTGGTTTGGGACAGTCGACTGGCTACACCTTC.

This chain connects TRBV11-2 to TRBJ2-7, with 8 positions matching TRBD2. This CDR3 has 17 residues. The germline gives CDR1 SGHAT, CDR2 FQNNGV. V lost 3 bases to trimming and J lost 1 base; unmatched junction nucleotides: 11. The CDR3 nucleotides are TGTGCCAGCAGCTTTTCCGGGGGGGCTTATCGGTCCTACGAGCAGTACTTC. The encoded protein is CASSFSGGAYRSYEQYF.

V usage is TRBV30 and J usage is TRBJ1-1; 7 nucleotides align to TRBD1. The CDR3 runs 12 residues. Trimming at V came to 3 bases and at J to 4 bases, leaving 2 bases not matched to a gene. Germline V gene sequence: CDR1 GTSNPN, CDR2 SVGIG (reference sequence). DNA for the CDR3: TGTGCCTGGAGGACAGGGCTCACTGAAGCTTTCTTT. The encoded protein is CAWRTGLTEAFF.

The chain carries TRBV7-2 and TRBJ2-7; TRBD1 might be the D (5 bases). Germline-derived CDR1 and CDR2 are SGHTA and FQGNSA. The CDR3 consists of 14 residues. Trimming removed 1 base from V and 2 bases from J, with 9 bases in between. The CDR3 region is CASSLEDTAYEQYF. CDR3 coding DNA: TGTGCCAGCAGCTTAGAGGACACCGCCTACGAGCAGTACTTC.

Comment on this clone: This CDR3 is missing its conserved last phenylalanine or tryptophan, likely due to a read error. The chain links TRBV5-1 to TRBJ1-1; D possibly corresponds to TRBD1 (5 bases). Germline CDR1 is SGHRS and CDR2 is YFSETQ. The CDR3 spans 14 residues. The V end was cut by 1 base, the J end by 7 bases, with 14 bases between. The CDR3 is CASSLSLGQGEAFC. In DNA form, the CDR3 reads TGCGCCAGCAGCTTGTCTCTGGGGCAAGGTGAAGCTTTCTGT.

The chain has TRBV19 and TRBJ2-3, with a weak D call TRBD2 (5 bases). The germline gives CDR1 LNHDA, CDR2 SQIVND (reference sequence). V was pared by 7 bases and J by 2 bases, with 13 bases between. The CDR3 spans 14 residues. CDR3 loop: CASKDWQTTDTQYF. CDR3 coding DNA: TGTGCCAGTAAGGACTGGCAAACCACAGATACGCAGTATTTT.

The V and J genes are TRBV5-8 and TRBJ1-3; a possible D gene is TRBD1 (6 bases). Germline V gene data show CDR1 as SGHTS and CDR2 as YDEGEE. This CDR3 is built from 15 residues. Trimming shortened V by 4 bases and J by 0 bases, and 11 bases separated the two germline ends. The CDR3 DNA is TGTGCCAGCAGCCGGGGGGACAACTCTGGAAACACCATATATTTT. It encodes CASSRGDNSGNTIYF. Full variable domain (remainder filled in from reference TRBV5-8 and TRBJ1-3): EAGVTQSPTHLIKTRGQQATLRCSPISGHTSVYWYQQALGLGLQFLLWYDEGEERNRGNFPPRFSGRQFPNYSSELNVNALELEDSALYLCASSRGDNSGNTIYFGEGSWLTVV.

V usage is TRBV2 and J usage is TRBJ1-4; D may be TRBD1 (5 bases). The CDR3 loop spans 12 amino acids. The V end was cut by 7 bases, the J end by 3 bases, with 6 bases between. CDR1 SNHLY and CDR2 FYNNEI come from the germline V gene. For the CDR3, the DNA is TGTGCCAGCACACAGGCTAATGAAAAACTGTTTTTT. This translates into CASTQANEKLFF. Looking up the rest from reference TRBV2 and TRBJ1-4 gives the full variable domain: EPEVTQTPSHQVTQMGQEVILRCVPISNHLYFYWYRQILGQKVEFLVSFYNNEISEKSEIFDDQFSVERPDGSNFTLKIRSTKLEDSAMYFCASTQANEKLFFGSGTQLSVL.

There are a few counts of this clone. The J gene is TRBJ2-2, the V gene TRBV27; 10 bases are shared with TRBD2. CDR3 size: 15 residues. From germline, CDR1 is MNHEY and CDR2 SMNVEV (reference sequence). J lost 7 bases, V lost 2 bases, and 4 bases had no gene match. The CDR3, as DNA: TGTGCCAGCAGTTTACTAGCGGGGGCCATCGGGGAGCTGTTTTTT. Translating it yields CASSLLAGAIGELFF.

The V gene is TRBV6-1, the J gene TRBJ2-1, with D maybe TRBD1 (5 bases). The V end was cut by 4 bases, the J end by 10 bases, with 17 bases between. CDR1 and CDR2 from the germline V gene are MNHNS and SASEGT. The CDR3 runs 14 residues. This CDR3 is CASSVRSQGGEQFF. In DNA, the CDR3 is TGTGCCAGCAGTGTCAGATCGCAGGGTGGGGAGCAGTTCTTC.

V and J are TRBV25-1 and TRBJ1-5; D not certain. Trimming removed 3 bases from V and 5 bases from J, with 8 bases in between. The CDR3 runs to 13 residues. Germline lookup yields CDR1 MGHDK and CDR2 SYGVNS. CDR3 coding DNA: TGTGCCAGCAGTGAGAGGGAAGATCAGCCCCAGCATTTT. As protein: CASSEREDQPQHF. Together with reference TRBV25-1 and TRBJ1-5, the CDR3 gives the full variable domain: EADIYQTPRYLVIGTGKKITLECSQTMGHDKMYWYQQDPGMELHLIHYSYGVNSTEKGDLSSESTVSRIRTEHFPLTLESARPSHTSQYLCASSEREDQPQHFGDGTRLSIL.